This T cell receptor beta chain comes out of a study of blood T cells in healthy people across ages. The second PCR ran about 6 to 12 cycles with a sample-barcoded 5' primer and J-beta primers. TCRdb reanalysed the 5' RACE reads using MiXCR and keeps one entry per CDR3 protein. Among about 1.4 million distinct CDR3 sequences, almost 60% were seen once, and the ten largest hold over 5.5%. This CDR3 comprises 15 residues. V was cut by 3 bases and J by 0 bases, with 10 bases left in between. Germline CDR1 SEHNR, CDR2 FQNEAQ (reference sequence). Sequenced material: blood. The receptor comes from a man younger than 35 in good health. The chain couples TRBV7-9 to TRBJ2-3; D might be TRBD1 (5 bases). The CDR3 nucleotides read TGTGCCAGCAGCTTCAGACAGAGGAGCACAGATACGCAGTATTTT. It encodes CASSFRQRSTDTQYF.